The clone carrying this T cell receptor (beta chain) has just one count. The CDR3 totals 16 residues. Germline CDR1 is LGHNA and CDR2 is YNFKEQ. Trimming pared 0 bases from V and 4 bases from J, leaving 13 bases between. Measured with immunoSEQ multiplex PCR; TCRdb has only the in-frame clones, and not every one. The sample gives a few million clones, 85% to 95% of which show up once; 0.37% is in the top ten. The sample originates from a study of shared clonotypes between healthy human individuals. The V and J genes are TRBV4-2 and TRBJ1-3; D remains ambiguous. The clonotype comes from a man aged 18 to 30 in good health. Some clones in this sample may be carry-over from other donors' samples. The sequencing sample was made of naive CD4+ T cells from PBMCs. Subset specified: CD45RA+ positively selected. This CDR3 reads CASSQESPSGGNTIYF. The CDR3 nucleotides are TGTGCCAGCAGCCAAGAGTCTCCGTCGGGCGGAAACACCATATATTTT.